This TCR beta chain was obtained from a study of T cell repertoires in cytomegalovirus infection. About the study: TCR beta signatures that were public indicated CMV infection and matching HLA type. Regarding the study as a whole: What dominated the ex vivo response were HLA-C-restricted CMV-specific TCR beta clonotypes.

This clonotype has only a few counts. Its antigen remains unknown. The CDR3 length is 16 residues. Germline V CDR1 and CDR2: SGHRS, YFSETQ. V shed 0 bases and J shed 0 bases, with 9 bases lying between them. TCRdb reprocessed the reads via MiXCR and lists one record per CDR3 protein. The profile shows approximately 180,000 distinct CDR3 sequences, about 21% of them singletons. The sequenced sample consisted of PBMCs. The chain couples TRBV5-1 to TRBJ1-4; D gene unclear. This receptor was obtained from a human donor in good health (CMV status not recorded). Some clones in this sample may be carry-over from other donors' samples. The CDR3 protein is CASSLERETTNEKLFF. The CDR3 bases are TGCGCCAGCAGCTTGGAACGGGAGACAACTAATGAAAAACTGTTTTTT.